Below, 22 T cell receptor beta chains from the same sample are listed, as sequenced in a study of technical replicates of blood from a handful of donors. TCRdb's copy holds only in-frame clones and misses some; the assay was immunoSEQ multiplex PCR. The sample has approximately 81,000 clones; 96% are singletons. The sequencing input was T cells isolated from PBMCs. The receptors derive from a human donor in good health.

The chain has TRBV9 and TRBJ1-4; 7 bases fit TRBD1. CDR1 and CDR2 (germline): SGDLS, YYNGEE. V trimming: 3 bases; J trimming: 5 bases; junction bases outside the gene matches: 4. The CDR3 length is 14 residues. This CDR3 is CASSAGQSNEKLFF. The CDR3 region has the DNA TGTGCCAGCAGCGCGGGACAGAGCAATGAAAAACTGTTTTTT.

J is TRBJ2-7 and V is TRBV30; 9 bases map to TRBD2. Germline values: CDR1 GTSNPN, CDR2 SVGIG (reference sequence). CDR3 length: 15 amino acids. The V and J ends lost 2 bases and 0 bases, in that order; junction bases with no gene match: 5. CDR3 residues: CAWSLGSGSSYEQYF. CDR3 nucleotides: TGTGCCTGGAGTCTGGGTAGCGGGAGCTCCTACGAGCAGTACTTC.

The CDR3 DNA follows: TGTGCCAGCAGTCTAGGGACAGGGGGCACTGAAGCTTTCTTT. The encoded protein is CASSLGTGGTEAFF. The J gene is TRBJ1-1, the V gene TRBV28; TRBD1 matches 11 bases. The V gene end was trimmed by 5 bases and the J gene end by 4 bases; junction bases not matched to a gene: 3. Per germline, CDR1 MDHEN and CDR2 SYDVKM. CDR3 size: 14 residues. The whole variable domain, filled in from reference TRBV28 and TRBJ1-1, reads DVKVTQSSRYLVKRTGEKVFLECVQDMDHENMFWYRQDPGLGLRLIYFSYDVKMKEKGDIPEGYSVSREKKERFSLILESASTNQTSMYLCASSLGTGGTEAFFGQGTRLTVV.

This sequence joins TRBV29-1 and TRBJ2-3; 8 bases align to TRBD2. This CDR3 contains 14 residues. Per germline, CDR1 SQVTM and CDR2 ANQGSEA. V was pared by 3 bases and J by 6 bases, with 8 bases of the junction left unmatched. The DNA for the CDR3 is TGCAGCGTTGAGACCGGGAGGGCCGCTGATACGCAGTATTTT. Its translation: CSVETGRAADTQYF.

J is TRBJ2-7 and V is TRBV10-3, with D possibly TRBD2 on 5 matching bases. This CDR3 region has 15 residues. Per germline, CDR1 ENHRY and CDR2 SYGVKD. The germline V and J ends were trimmed by 4 bases and 4 bases, with 17 bases remaining between them. Here the CDR3 DNA reads TGTGCCATCAGTGGAGGGCCGCCAGGCTCGTACGAGCAGTACTTC. This translates into CAISGGPPGSYEQYF.

The chain has TRBV27 and TRBJ1-4, with TRBD1 matching over 9 bases. CDR1 and CDR2 (germline): MNHEY, SMNVEV (reference sequence). The length of the CDR3 is 13 residues. The V and J ends lost 5 bases and 10 bases, in that order; junction bases with no gene match: 5. The CDR3 DNA reads TGTGCCAGCAGTACGGACAGGGGAGCAAAACTGTTTTTT. The encoded protein is CASSTDRGAKLFF.

The chain combines TRBV5-8 with TRBJ2-7; D perhaps matches TRBD1 (6 bases). With 4 bases removed from V and 4 bases from J, the gap between germline ends came to 9 bases. CDR3 size: 12 residues. In germline, CDR1 is SGHTS, CDR2 YDEGEE. The CDR3 bases are TGTGCCAGCAGCCCAAGGGGGTACGAGCAGTACTTC. It specifies CASSPRGYEQYF.

The V gene is TRBV15, the J gene TRBJ2-7, with D unresolved. Germline V gene sequence: CDR1 LNHNV, CDR2 YYDKDF (reference sequence). The V end was cut by 3 bases, the J end by 7 bases, with 13 bases between. CDR3 size: 13 residues. The CDR3, as DNA: TGTGCCACCAGCAGCGATCCAGAGAGGGAGCAGTACTTC. Encoded protein: CATSSDPEREQYF.

V gene TRBV5-1 combines with J gene TRBJ2-3; possibly TRBD1 for D (5 bases). The germline V gene has CDR1 SGHRS and CDR2 YFSETQ. V lost 2 bases and J lost 2, with 9 bases in between. The CDR3 is 14 residues long. CDR3 nucleotides: TGCGCCAGCAGCTTAGGGGCCCCCACAGATACGCAGTATTTT. Translation gives CASSLGAPTDTQYF.

On this clone itself: This specimen includes other DNA sequences encoding the same CDR3. V is TRBV30 and J is TRBJ1-2; 7 bases are a match to TRBD1. CDR1 is GTSNPN, CDR2 SVGIG, per germline (reference sequence). This CDR3 comprises 12 residues. The V and J ends lost 1 base and 4 bases, in that order; junction bases with no gene match: 0. CDR3 amino acids: CAWSAGGYGYTF. The CDR3 DNA follows: TGTGCCTGGAGTGCAGGGGGCTATGGCTACACCTTC.

The genes are TRBV5-3 and TRBJ2-7; 7 positions agree with TRBD2. Being an ORF, TRBV5-3 has a function that is uncertain. V lost 0 bases to trimming and J lost 2 bases; unmatched junction nucleotides: 8. The CDR3 is made up of 16 amino acids. The chain's CDR3 is CARSLGILAAAYEQYF. The CDR3 DNA is TGTGCCAGAAGCTTGGGAATTCTAGCGGCTGCCTACGAGCAGTACTTC.

The V call is TRBV4-2, the J call TRBJ2-1, with 8 positions matching TRBD2. J gave up 3 bases and V 3 bases, and 7 bases lay outside the gene matches. Looked up from germline, CDR1 is LGHNA and CDR2 is YNFKEQ. The CDR3 is made up of 16 amino acids. The CDR3 nucleotides read TGTGCCAGCAGCCAGAGGGGACTAGGGAACTACAATGAGCAGTTCTTC. It specifies CASSQRGLGNYNEQFF.

The chain combines TRBV10-3 with TRBJ2-2; 12 nucleotides agree with TRBD2. Germline CDR1 and CDR2: ENHRY and SYGVKD. This CDR3 has 16 residues. V was clipped by 4 bases and J by 6 bases; unmatched bases: 6. CDR3 sequence (DNA): TGTGCCATCAGTGTGCTAGCGGGAGGGTCGTCCGGGGAGCTGTTTTTT. Translating it yields CAISVLAGGSSGELFF.

This sequence joins TRBV27 and TRBJ2-3; TRBD2 matches at 11 bases. This CDR3 comprises 20 residues. Germline assignment: CDR1 MNHEY and CDR2 SMNVEV (reference sequence). V shed 7 bases and J 2 bases; nucleotides not matched to a gene: 20. The CDR3 sequence: CASTKRSSGRTQINTDTQYF. The CDR3 DNA follows: TGTGCCAGCACCAAGAGGTCTAGCGGGAGGACCCAGATTAACACAGATACGCAGTATTTT.

V usage is TRBV5-8 and J usage is TRBJ2-3; D remains unclear. Germline V CDR1 and CDR2: SGHTS, YDEGEE. Trimming took off 1 base at V and 4 bases at J, with 10 bases between the two ends. The CDR3 contains 14 residues. The chain's CDR3 is CASSLRLFSDTQYF. CDR3 nucleotides: TGTGCCAGCAGCTTGAGACTTTTCTCAGATACGCAGTATTTT.

V usage is TRBV27 and J usage is TRBJ2-7; a weak D match, TRBD2 (6 bases). Germline V CDR1 and CDR2: MNHEY, SMNVEV (reference sequence). Between the trimmed V and J ends, which lost 8 bases and 5 bases, there was a span of 19 bases. This CDR3 is 14 amino acids long. In DNA, the CDR3 is TGTGCCAGCGCCAGCGGGTTATCGGCCAACGAGCAGTACTTC. Its translation is CASASGLSANEQYF.

This chain joins TRBV19 and TRBJ1-5, with TRBD1 as a possible D gene (6 bases). The germline gives CDR1 LNHDA, CDR2 SQIVND (reference sequence). V was shortened by 9 bases and J by 2 bases, with 20 bases between the two germline ends. There are 16 residues in the CDR3. Here the CDR3 DNA reads TGTGCCAGCCGAAAGGGGGACATTATCGGCAATCAGCCCCAGCATTTT. Its protein is CASRKGDIIGNQPQHF.

J is TRBJ2-7 and V is TRBV5-4; D unresolved. The CDR3 sequence is 10 residues long. Trimming removed 4 bases at V and 5 bases at J, with 4 bases between. In germline, CDR1 is SGHNT, CDR2 YYREEE (reference sequence). The DNA of the CDR3 is TGTGCCAGCAGCCCCGACGAGCAGTACTTC. Its protein is CASSPDEQYF.

This chain connects TRBV6-5 to TRBJ1-1; D remains unclear. Germline V gene data show CDR1 as MNHEY and CDR2 as SVGAGI. V was clipped by 6 bases and J by 6 bases, with 11 bases between them. This CDR3 has 12 residues. In DNA form, the CDR3 reads TGTGCCAGCAGCCGAGGTTGGTCTGAAGCTTTCTTT. It encodes CASSRGWSEAFF.

The V gene is TRBV5-1, the J gene TRBJ1-1, with unresolved D. Germline assignment: CDR1 SGHRS and CDR2 YFSETQ. The CDR3 covers 12 residues. Trimming removed 4 bases at V and 9 bases at J, with 13 bases between. The CDR3 loop is CASSDPPQKAFF. As DNA, the CDR3 is TGCGCCAGCAGCGACCCCCCACAGAAAGCTTTCTTT.

This clone was seen a single time. The CDR3, as DNA: TGTGCCAGCAGCCAAGAGGGAGCCTACAATGAGCAGTTCTTC. As protein: CASSQEGAYNEQFF. The gene calls are TRBV4-2 and TRBJ2-1; D is possibly TRBD2 (5 bases). The CDR3 runs to 14 residues. V lost 0 bases and J 2 bases, leaving 5 bases between the germline ends. Germline lookup yields CDR1 LGHNA and CDR2 YNFKEQ.

The CDR3: CSAPRQGASDTQYF. CDR3 DNA: TGCAGCGCCCCCCGGCAGGGGGCCTCAGATACGCAGTATTTT. V is TRBV29-1 and J is TRBJ2-3; TRBD1 aligns across 8 bases. The germline V gene encodes CDR1 SQVTM and CDR2 ANQGSEA. Unmatched junction bases numbered 10, after V lost 7 bases and J lost 4 bases. There are 14 residues in the CDR3.